Here is one T cell receptor (beta chain) with its context. Sequenced by immunoSEQ multiplex PCR; TCRdb stores in-frame clones only, minus some. Of roughly 200,000 clones in the sample, 89% were seen once. The record originates from a study of blood T cell repertoires in COVID-19. Looking at the study overall: Samples came from the United States, Italy and Spain, spanning acute and convalescent COVID-19.

Germline V gene sequence: CDR1 SGHKS, CDR2 YYEKEE (reference sequence). V lost 6 bases, J lost 3 bases, and 10 bases lay in between. The CDR3 loop spans 13 amino acids. Material: peripheral blood. The TCR originated in a man aged 35 to 55 with acute or convalescent COVID-19. The V call is TRBV5-5, the J call TRBJ2-1; weak D call: TRBD2 (6 bases). The CDR3 loop is CASTWGDYNEQFF. CDR3 DNA sequence: TGTGCCAGCACCTGGGGGGACTACAATGAGCAGTTCTTC.